The 11 T cell receptor beta chains given below trace back to one sample, sequenced in a study of cytomegalovirus exposure and HLA in healthy donors. PCR employed 60 Vbeta and 13 Jbeta primers. The data were produced by immunoSEQ multiplex PCR, yet TCRdb's version contains in-frame clones alone and is incomplete. The data hold around 180,000 clones, with over 80% observed a single time. Input material: PBMCs. The source is a boy between 2 and 15 years old in good health and CMV-seronegative.

The rearrangement joins TRBV5-6 to TRBJ2-7, with 7 positions matching TRBD1. The CDR3 runs 14 residues. Germline CDR1 reads SGHDT; CDR2 reads YYEEEE. V lost 0 bases, J lost 5 bases, and 5 bases stayed unmatched. The CDR3 bases are TGTGCCAGCAGCTTGGGGCAGGGGGTAAACGAGCAGTACTTC. Protein sequence: CASSLGQGVNEQYF. The full variable domain, with the rest looked up from reference TRBV5-6 and TRBJ2-7, is DAGVTQSPTHLIKTRGQQVTLRCSPKSGHDTVSWYQQALGQGPQFIFQYYEEEERQRGNFPDRFSGHQFPNYSSELNVNALLLGDSALYLCASSLGQGVNEQYFGPGTRLTVT.

The chain couples TRBV7-2 to TRBJ1-1; 8 bases are a match to TRBD1. The CDR3 sequence is 16 residues long. Losses at the gene ends were 2 bases for V and 4 bases for J; bases not matched to a gene: 9. CDR1 is SGHTA, CDR2 FQGNSA, per germline. The DNA of the CDR3 is TGTGCCAGCAGCTTAAGTTCGCCAGGGGGCCGCACTGAAGCTTTCTTT. This encodes CASSLSSPGGRTEAFF. Full variable domain (rest looked up from reference TRBV7-2 and TRBJ1-1): GAGVSQSPSNKVTEKGKDVELRCDPISGHTALYWYRQSLGQGLEFLIYFQGNSAPDKSGLPSDRFSAERTGGSVSTLTIQRTQQEDSAVYLCASSLSSPGGRTEAFFGQGTRLTVV.

This clone was seen only a few times. The V call is TRBV30, the J call TRBJ2-1, with TRBD2 matching over 11 bases. The CDR3 contains 12 residues. The germline V gene encodes CDR1 GTSNPN and CDR2 SVGIG (reference sequence). The J segment lost 6 bases and the V segment lost 5 bases, leaving 0 bases of the junction unmatched. In nucleotides, the CDR3 is TGTGCCTGGGGGACTAGCGGCAATGAGCAGTTCTTC. Residues: CAWGTSGNEQFF.

This clone came up once. The chain has TRBV6-5 and TRBJ1-1, with D possibly being TRBD1 (5 bases). Trimming cost V 5 bases and J 1 base, with 11 bases left between them. Looked up from germline, CDR1 is MNHEY and CDR2 is SVGAGI. This CDR3 has 14 residues. CDR3 DNA: TGTGCCAGCAGTAGGGGCGTGGGGAACACTGAAGCTTTCTTT. Amino acids: CASSRGVGNTEAFF.

The rearrangement uses TRBV5-6 and TRBJ1-2; tentative D call: TRBD1 (5 bases). The V gene lost 4 bases and the J gene lost 8 bases, with 18 bases spanning the gap. Per germline, CDR1 SGHDT and CDR2 YYEEEE. The CDR3 is made up of 14 amino acids. The CDR3: CASSLITGSIGYTF. DNA for the CDR3: TGTGCCAGCAGCCTGATAACAGGCTCTATAGGCTACACCTTC.

V usage is TRBV15 and J usage is TRBJ1-2, with 8 bases aligning to TRBD1. J was trimmed by 8 bases and V by 3 bases; bases with no gene match: 5. The length of the CDR3 is 13 residues. CDR1 LNHNV and CDR2 YYDKDF come from the germline V gene (reference sequence). CDR3 coding DNA: TGTGCCACCAGCAGGGACAGGGCTGGCGGCTACACCTTC. This gives the protein CATSRDRAGGYTF.

Comment on this clone: Other DNA sequences within the sample encode an identical CDR3. The chain links TRBV19 to TRBJ2-5; 7 bases are shared with TRBD2. The CDR3 is 13 amino acids. CDR1 is LNHDA, CDR2 SQIVND, per germline (reference sequence). V lost 3 bases and J lost 2; bases outside the gene matches: 0. The CDR3 region is CASSISGQETQYF. CDR3 nucleotides: TGTGCCAGTAGTATTAGCGGGCAAGAGACCCAGTACTTC.

The chain carries TRBV19 and TRBJ2-5; 14 bases fit TRBD2. The CDR3 is made up of 17 amino acids. From germline, CDR1 is LNHDA and CDR2 SQIVND (reference sequence). V was clipped by 10 bases and J by 2 bases; unmatched bases: 12. CDR3 nucleotides: TGTGCCACAGGCCCGGGACTAGCGGGGGACTTGCAAGAGACCCAGTACTTC. Translated, it gives CATGPGLAGDLQETQYF.

The rearrangement links TRBV12-5 to TRBJ2-4; D is unclear. Trimming took off 5 bases at V and 5 bases at J, with 7 bases between the two ends. CDR3 length equals 12 residues. Germline V lookup: CDR1 LGHNT, CDR2 FRNRAP. CDR3 region: CASGLGENIQYF. Written as DNA, the CDR3 is TGTGCTAGTGGTCTAGGCGAAAACATTCAGTACTTC.

V is TRBV5-1 and J is TRBJ2-1, with D perhaps TRBD2 (6 bases). There are 16 residues in the CDR3. Looked up from germline, CDR1 is SGHRS and CDR2 is YFSETQ. Trimming removed 6 bases from V and 9 bases from J, with 25 bases in between. The CDR3 region has the DNA TGCGCCAGCACCCGAATCTTGGGGGGACGGGAAGGTGAGCAGTTCTTC. Translated: CASTRILGGREGEQFF.

This clone was counted a single time. The V call is TRBV7-9, the J call TRBJ1-6; 10 bases line up with TRBD1. Per germline, CDR1 SEHNR and CDR2 FQNEAQ (reference sequence). The CDR3 consists of 17 residues. The ends lost 1 base at V and 8 bases at J; junction bases unmatched: 8. CDR3: CASSLGSWDRGDSPLHF. CDR3 in DNA: TGTGCCAGCAGCTTAGGCTCTTGGGACAGGGGCGATTCACCCCTCCACTTT.